A single sample is the source of the 9 T cell receptor beta chains below, sequenced in a study of T cell repertoires in cytomegalovirus infection. Each CDR3 protein is one row after TCRdb ran MiXCR on the reads. The sample has approximately 500,000 distinct CDR3 sequences, approximately 15% seen once. Sequencing used CD8+ T cells from PBMCs. Source of these receptors: a human donor in good health (CMV status not recorded). Some clones in this sample may be carry-over from other donors' samples.

This clonotype was counted at least ten times. The chain combines TRBV20-1 with TRBJ2-3; 11 bases map to TRBD2. The ends lost 2 bases at V and 2 bases at J; junction bases unmatched: 6. The CDR3 runs to 16 residues. The germline V gene has CDR1 DFQATT and CDR2 SNEGSKA (reference sequence). The CDR3 protein is CSARILAGGDTDTQYF. The CDR3 region has the DNA TGCAGTGCTAGAATCCTAGCGGGAGGTGACACAGATACGCAGTATTTT.

The sample holds a few counts of this clonotype. The chain recombines TRBV6-1 with TRBJ1-6, with D unclear. From germline, CDR1 is MNHNS and CDR2 SASEGT. The CDR3 runs to 16 residues. The ends were cut back, 2 bases at V and 0 bases at J, with 8 bases in the middle. As DNA, the CDR3 is TGTGCCAGCAGTGAACTTTACAGCTCCTATAATTCACCCCTCCACTTT. It yields the protein CASSELYSSYNSPLHF.

Only a few counts were recorded for this clonotype. The chain recombines TRBV7-9 with TRBJ1-1; TRBD1 matches at 8 bases. V lost 7 bases and J lost 8; bases outside the gene matches: 9. The germline V gene has CDR1 SEHNR and CDR2 FQNEAQ (reference sequence). The CDR3 runs to 13 residues. This CDR3 is CASTPGTGGEAFF. Here the CDR3 DNA reads TGTGCCAGCACCCCAGGGACAGGTGGCGAAGCTTTCTTT.

This clonotype occurred a few times. This sequence joins TRBV3-1 and TRBJ2-3, with TRBD2 matching over 8 bases. Germline lookup yields CDR1 LGHDT and CDR2 YNNKEL (reference sequence). Germline trimming cut 0 bases from V and 6 bases from J; bases unmatched to any gene: 8. The CDR3 loop spans 16 amino acids. The CDR3 protein is CASSQDFSGGGDTQYF. CDR3 sequence (DNA): TGTGCCAGCAGCCAAGATTTCAGCGGGGGAGGGGATACGCAGTATTTT.

This clonotype was seen ten or more times. V gene TRBV7-2 combines with J gene TRBJ2-3; 11 bases are a match to TRBD2. V lost 5 bases to trimming and J lost 4 bases; unmatched junction nucleotides: 8. Germline CDR1 SGHTA, CDR2 FQGNSA. This CDR3 is 16 amino acids long. This CDR3 is CASSHRLAGLADTQYF. The CDR3 DNA sequence: TGTGCCAGCAGCCACCGACTAGCGGGATTGGCAGATACGCAGTATTTT.

The chain couples TRBV11-1 to TRBJ1-5; a weak D match, TRBD1 (5 bases). This CDR3 region has 16 residues. The germline V gene has CDR1 SGHAT and CDR2 FQDESV (reference sequence). The V gene lost 1 base and the J gene lost 2 bases, with 12 bases spanning the gap. The CDR3 here is CASSLDRGFGNQPQHF. The CDR3 DNA reads as TGTGCCAGCAGCTTAGACCGGGGGTTCGGCAATCAGCCCCAGCATTTT.

This clonotype was counted ten times or more. The chain is built from TRBV11-2 and TRBJ2-1; no clear D. CDR1 and CDR2 (germline): SGHAT, FQNNGV. CDR3 size: 13 residues. The V end lost 5 bases, the J end lost 9 bases, and 14 bases lay between the germline ends. CDR3 DNA sequence: TGTGCCAGCAGCCCTCCGATGATAGGTGAGCAGTTCTTC. It specifies CASSPPMIGEQFF.

The rearrangement joins TRBV2 to TRBJ1-2, with D possibly being TRBD1 (5 bases). The germline CDR1 and CDR2 sequences are SNHLY and FYNNEI. The CDR3 covers 13 residues. The V end was cut by 9 bases, the J end by 6 bases, with 17 bases between. The CDR3, as DNA: TGTGCCAGTCTCCTCCGGGACGTTGATGGCTACACCTTC. It translates to CASLLRDVDGYTF.

This clonotype was found many times. The chain is built from TRBV28 and TRBJ2-2; D is possibly TRBD1 or TRBD2 (5 bases each). V gave up 3 bases and J gave up 4 bases, with 9 bases separating them. There are 14 residues in the CDR3. From germline, CDR1 is MDHEN and CDR2 SYDVKM. The chain's CDR3 is CASSFEGFTGELFF. CDR3 DNA: TGTGCCAGCAGTTTTGAGGGGTTCACCGGGGAGCTGTTTTTT.